This is a list of T cell receptor beta chains from one sample in a study of blood T cells in healthy people across ages. Each CDR3 protein gets one entry after TCRdb re-called the 5' RACE reads with MiXCR. The profile shows about 1.5 million distinct CDR3 sequences, 35% to 45% of them singletons. Sequencing was done on a sample of blood. These receptors were obtained from a woman aged 18-29 years in good health. CDR3s include the opening cysteine and the closing phenylalanine or tryptophan. A D gene is named only where the DNA matches it firmly. A clone size is listed for some rows: how often the clone was seen (once, few, many), or a class if it is expanded.

j_gene	d_gene	abundance	v_gene	CDR3nt	CDR3aa
TRBJ1-2	NA	NA	TRBV7-2	TGTGCCAGCAGCCGGAACCTAGCCCCCTATGGCTACACCTTC	CASSRNLAPYGYTF
TRBJ2-1	NA	few	TRBV6-2/TRBV6-3	TGTGCCAGCAGTTACGCCCTCCTGGACAGCCGAGGGTCCTACAATGAGCAGTTCTTC	CASSYALLDSRGSYNEQFF
TRBJ2-7	TRBD2	few	TRBV27	TGTGCCAGCAGTTTAACGTACGGGACTAGCGGGAGTGGCTACGAGCAGTACTTC	CASSLTYGTSGSGYEQYF
TRBJ1-2	NA	NA	TRBV25-1	TGTGCCAGCAGTGAATTAGGGACAAAGGGGTACTATGGCTACACCTTC	CASSELGTKGYYGYTF
TRBJ2-5	NA	few	TRBV4-3	TGCGCCAGCAGCCAAGAGCCTCAGGGAATAGAGACCCAGTACTTC	CASSQEPQGIETQYF
TRBJ2-6	TRBD1	few	TRBV7-9	TGTGCCAGCAGCCTTGGGACAGAGAATGGGGCCAACGTCCTGACTTTC	CASSLGTENGANVLTF
TRBJ1-5	NA	few	TRBV29-1	TGCAGCGTTGTGGTTTCAAGCAATCAGCCCCAGCATTTT	CSVVVSSNQPQHF
TRBJ1-1	NA	NA	TRBV19	TGTGCCAGTAGTATCGGGAAGATGAACACTGAAGCTTTCTTT	CASSIGKMNTEAFF
TRBJ2-1	TRBD2	few	TRBV6-5	TGTGCCAGCAGTTACGGACTAGCGATTGAGCAGTTCTTC	CASSYGLAIEQFF
TRBJ2-3	NA	NA	TRBV4-2	TGTGCCAGCATCGCTAGACCTGCCCGGACAGACACAGATACGCAGTATTTT	CASIARPARTDTDTQYF
TRBJ1-5	NA	NA	TRBV20-1	TGCAGTGCCAAGGACGACGATAGCAATCAGCCCCAGCATTTT	CSAKDDDSNQPQHF
TRBJ2-7	NA	few	TRBV4-3	TGCGCCAGCAGCCCGAACACAGGGTACTACGAGCAGTACTTC	CASSPNTGYYEQYF
TRBJ2-5	NA	many	TRBV10-3	TGTGCCATCAGTGGACAGATCCAAGAGACCCAGTACTTC	CAISGQIQETQYF
TRBJ2-1	NA	NA	TRBV3-1	TGTGCCAGCAGCCAAGATAAGCCAAGGTGGTGGACCCAGTTCTTC	CASSQDKPRWWTQFF
TRBJ2-1	NA	NA	TRBV7-7	TGTGCTAGCAGCTCCAAGGTCCCTCCCGATGAGCAGTTCTTC	CASSSKVPPDEQFF
TRBJ2-7	NA	few	TRBV3-1	TGTGCCAGCAAGGAGGCAGGGAATGGCGAGCAGTACTTC	CASKEAGNGEQYF
TRBJ1-6	NA	few	TRBV7-2	TGTGCCAGCAGCTTTGGCAGGGAATCACCCCTCCACTTT	CASSFGRESPLHF
TRBJ1-2	NA	few	TRBV29-1	TGCAGCGTTGGGGATGACACCCTCGCTTTTGGCTACACCTTC	CSVGDDTLAFGYTF
TRBJ1-2	NA	many	TRBV29-1	TGCAGCGCCGCCCGAATGGACTTCTATGGCTACACCTTC	CSAARMDFYGYTF
TRBJ2-5	NA	few	TRBV5-1	TGCGCCAGCAGCTTGGACTTGAGGGAGCAGTACTTC	CASSLDLREQYF
TRBJ2-7	TRBD2	NA	TRBV9	TGTGCCAGCAGCGTTCATGGACTAGCGACCATAGTGGAGCAGTACTTC	CASSVHGLATIVEQYF
TRBJ1-1	NA	few	TRBV12-3/TRBV12-4	TGTGCCAGCAGGTGGACGGAGAACACTGAAGCTTTCTTT	CASRWTENTEAFF
TRBJ2-4	NA	few	TRBV6-5	TGTGCCAGCAGTTTCCGGAACATTCAGTACTTC	CASSFRNIQYF
TRBJ2-1	NA	few	TRBV27	TGTGCCAGCAGTAGGATCAACAATGAGCAGTTCTTC	CASSRINNEQFF
TRBJ2-1	TRBD2	NA	TRBV7-3	TGTGCCGGCAGCTTAGCTAGCGGGCTGAACAATGAGCAGTTCTTC	CAGSLASGLNNEQFF
TRBJ2-7	NA	once	TRBV6-2/TRBV6-3	TGTGCCAGCAGTTACTCAGCAGGGGCAAGCTCCTACGAGCAGTACTTC	CASSYSAGASSYEQYF
TRBJ2-7	NA	NA	TRBV12-5	TGTGCTAGTGGTCTCTACACATACAATGAGCAGTACTTC	CASGLYTYNEQYF
TRBJ2-3	TRBD1	many	TRBV12-3/TRBV12-4	TGTGCCAGCAGCTTAGGACAGGGGGCAGATACGCAGTATTTT	CASSLGQGADTQYF
TRBJ2-7	NA	NA	TRBV4-3	TGCGCCAGCAGCCAAGACGGGGACCTCTCCTACGAGCAGTACTTC	CASSQDGDLSYEQYF
TRBJ1-2	NA	NA	TRBV4-3	TGCGCCAGCAACCAAGCTCCTGGCCAGGGGCTGAACTATGGCTACACCTTC	CASNQAPGQGLNYGYTF
TRBJ2-7	NA	NA	TRBV6-5	TGTGCCAGCAGTTACTCGGGCGAGGGGGGAGAGCAGTACTTC	CASSYSGEGGEQYF
TRBJ2-7	NA	NA	TRBV7-9	TGTGCCAGCAGCTTAGATCTCGTAGAGGACCAGTACTTC	CASSLDLVEDQYF
TRBJ2-7	TRBD2	NA	TRBV6-5	TGTGCCAGCAGTCTCCTTAGCGGGGGGTTCTACGAGCAGTACTTC	CASSLLSGGFYEQYF
TRBJ1-2	NA	NA	TRBV20-1	TGCAGTGCTAGAGAGGAGGGTCCCGCTAACTATGGCTACACCTTC	CSAREEGPANYGYTF
TRBJ2-2	TRBD2	NA	TRBV9	TGTGCCAGCAGCGTAGCTGGGCTAGCGGGAGGGGTCGGGGAGCTGTTTTTT	CASSVAGLAGGVGELFF
TRBJ1-1	NA	few	TRBV29-1	TGCAGCGTACATACAGGGTACCGTCATACGAACACTGAAGCTTTCTTT	CSVHTGYRHTNTEAFF
TRBJ2-5	TRBD1	NA	TRBV10-3	TGTGCCATCAGAGAGGGACAGCTCCAAGAGACCCAGTACTTC	CAIREGQLQETQYF
TRBJ1-3	NA	NA	TRBV4-3	TGCGCCAGCAGCCAAGACAGGGTGGTAAACACCATATATTTT	CASSQDRVVNTIYF
TRBJ2-1	NA	few	TRBV20-1	TGCAGTGCTCATTACGGGGGAGCGTACAATGAGCAGTTCTTC	CSAHYGGAYNEQFF
TRBJ2-7	NA	NA	TRBV7-7	TGTGCTAGCAGCTCCCCGGGGGTGGGCGAGCAGTACTTC	CASSSPGVGEQYF
TRBJ2-7	TRBD2	NA	TRBV2	TGTGCCAGCAGTGGGATTTCCGGGACTAGCCCCCTTTTCTACAATGAGCAGTACTTC	CASSGISGTSPLFYNEQYF
TRBJ2-3	TRBD1	NA	TRBV4-2	TGTGCCAGCAGCCAAGATAGGACAGGGGCAATAGATACGCAGTATTTT	CASSQDRTGAIDTQYF
TRBJ2-3	TRBD2	NA	TRBV27	TGTGCCAGCAGCCAGCGGGGGACTAGCCTCACAGATACGCAGTATTTT	CASSQRGTSLTDTQYF
TRBJ2-1	TRBD1	NA	TRBV4-2	TGTGCCAGCAGCCAAGAACAGGGGATGGTTTTCGATGAGCAGTTCTTC	CASSQEQGMVFDEQFF
TRBJ2-1	NA	few	TRBV4-1	TGTGCCAGCAGCCAAGTCCAGGGTCCCTACAATGAGCAGTTCTTC	CASSQVQGPYNEQFF
TRBJ2-7	NA	NA	TRBV7-9	TGTGCCAGCAGCTTCGCAGGGGACTATAATGAGCAGTACTTC	CASSFAGDYNEQYF
TRBJ1-2	NA	few	TRBV14	TGTGCCAGCAGCCAAGATTCCCCGGGCTATGGCTACACCTTC	CASSQDSPGYGYTF
TRBJ2-7	TRBD1	NA	TRBV9	TGTGCCAGCAGCGTAGGAACCGGGACAGGGAACTACGAGCAGTACTTC	CASSVGTGTGNYEQYF
TRBJ2-1	NA	few	TRBV7-3	TGTGCCAGCAGCTCAGGACTGGGATCGAGCTCCTACAATGAGCAGTTCTTC	CASSSGLGSSSYNEQFF
TRBJ2-7	TRBD2	few	TRBV11-2	TGTGCCAGCAGCTTAGACCCGGGGGGAGCGAACTACGAGCAGTACTTC	CASSLDPGGANYEQYF
TRBJ2-7	NA	NA	TRBV6-5	TGTGCCAGCAGTTACCGGGCCCCGGGGTACGAGCAGTACTTC	CASSYRAPGYEQYF
TRBJ1-2	NA	NA	TRBV28	TGTGCCAGCATCGCGGGGAATCACTATGGCTACACCTTC	CASIAGNHYGYTF
TRBJ2-1	NA	NA	TRBV7-2	TGTGCCACGACTTGGGACCCCAGTAGTGAGCAGTTCTTC	CATTWDPSSEQFF
TRBJ2-5	TRBD2	once	TRBV28	TGTGCCAGCAGTTGGACGGGGAGGGAAGAGACCCAGTACTTC	CASSWTGREETQYF
TRBJ1-6	NA	few	TRBV20-1	TGCAGTGCTAGAGATCTGCAGGGGCGGGCGGGCTCCTATAATTCACCCCTCCACTTT	CSARDLQGRAGSYNSPLHF
TRBJ2-1	TRBD2	NA	TRBV20-1	TGCAGTGCTAGTAAGGGGCTAGCGGGCCGAAGGGGGCAGTTCTTC	CSASKGLAGRRGQFF
TRBJ2-7	NA	NA	TRBV28	TGTGCCAGCAGGGCAGGGGAAGAGACCTACGAGCAGTACTTC	CASRAGEETYEQYF